Listed below are T cell receptor beta chains from one sample, sequenced in a study of beta chain features in type 1 diabetes. The table came from immunoSEQ multiplex PCR; TCRdb's copy has only in-frame clones and leaves some out. The data show around 300,000 clones, with approximately 9.9% seen just once and roughly 0.016% held by the top ten. The sequenced sample consisted of naive CD4+ T cells from blood. The receptors here all came from a woman under 40 in good health. Each CDR3 is given with its conserved first and last residue. D genes are given only for firm matches. The listing skips clone size in some rows; elsewhere it reads once, few, many or a size class.

clone size: few
V gene: TRBV25-1
J gene: TRBJ2-5
D gene: TRBD2
CDR3 DNA: TGTGCCAGCACCTCCGGGACTAGCGGGGGGGTGGAGACCCAGTACTTC
CDR3 protein: CASTSGTSGGVETQYF

clone size: -
V gene: TRBV7-2
J gene: TRBJ2-7
D gene: -
CDR3 DNA: TGTGCCAGCAGCTTAGCACCCCGGGGGACCTACGAGCAGTACTTC
CDR3 protein: CASSLAPRGTYEQYF

clone size: few
V gene: TRBV9
J gene: TRBJ2-3
D gene: -
CDR3 DNA: TGTGCCAGCAGCCTCGCGGGGGATACGCAGTATTTT
CDR3 protein: CASSLAGDTQYF

clone size: -
V gene: TRBV7-2
J gene: TRBJ2-3
D gene: -
CDR3 DNA: TGTGCCAGCAGCCCCGGGACAAGAACTAGCACAGATACGCAGTATTTT
CDR3 protein: CASSPGTRTSTDTQYF

clone size: few
V gene: TRBV7-9
J gene: TRBJ2-7
D gene: TRBD2
CDR3 DNA: TGTGCCAGCAGCGGGGGGGTCGGGACTTCATCCTACGAGCAGTACTTC
CDR3 protein: CASSGGVGTSSYEQYF

clone size: few
V gene: TRBV14
J gene: TRBJ2-3
D gene: TRBD2
CDR3 DNA: TGTGCCAGCAGTTTTGGACTAGCGGGAATAGGACCGGATACGCAGTATTTT
CDR3 protein: CASSFGLAGIGPDTQYF

clone size: -
V gene: TRBV6-4
J gene: TRBJ2-1
D gene: -
CDR3 DNA: TGTGCTGTATCGACAGAGGAGGGAGGTGAGCAGTTCTTC
CDR3 protein: CAVSTEEGGEQFF

clone size: few
V gene: TRBV4-2
J gene: TRBJ1-5
D gene: -
CDR3 DNA: TGTGCCAGCAGCCAAAGGGAGGAGGGCAATCAGCCCCAGCATTTT
CDR3 protein: CASSQREEGNQPQHF

clone size: -
V gene: TRBV30
J gene: TRBJ2-1
D gene: -
CDR3 DNA: TGTGCCTGGAGTTCGGGGAGGTCCTACAATGAGCAGTTCTTC
CDR3 protein: CAWSSGRSYNEQFF

clone size: -
V gene: TRBV7-9
J gene: TRBJ2-1
D gene: TRBD2
CDR3 DNA: TGTGCCAGCAGCTCGCCCGGGACTAGCGGGATGGTCGATGAGCAGTTCTTC
CDR3 protein: CASSSPGTSGMVDEQFF

clone size: few
V gene: TRBV9
J gene: TRBJ2-5
D gene: TRBD1
CDR3 DNA: TGTGCCAGCAGCGGACGGGACAGCCAAGAGACCCAGTACTTC
CDR3 protein: CASSGRDSQETQYF

clone size: -
V gene: TRBV19
J gene: TRBJ1-1
D gene: -
CDR3 DNA: TGTGCCAGTAGAGAATCTGCAGGGCTCGACACTGAAGCTTTCTTT
CDR3 protein: CASRESAGLDTEAFF

clone size: few
V gene: TRBV28
J gene: TRBJ2-1
D gene: -
CDR3 DNA: TGTGCCAGCAGTTTCCCCCTTTACAATGAGCAGTTCTTC
CDR3 protein: CASSFPLYNEQFF

clone size: -
V gene: TRBV28
J gene: TRBJ1-2
D gene: -
CDR3 DNA: TGTGCCAGCAGCGCCCCAGTGGGAGGGTTTGGCTATGGCTACACCTTC
CDR3 protein: CASSAPVGGFGYGYTF

clone size: -
V gene: TRBV4-2
J gene: TRBJ2-7
D gene: -
CDR3 DNA: TGTGCCAGCAGCCAAGACAGGGTAGTAGGCTACGAGCAGTACTTC
CDR3 protein: CASSQDRVVGYEQYF

clone size: few
V gene: TRBV5-1
J gene: TRBJ2-1
D gene: TRBD2
CDR3 DNA: TGCGCCAGCAGCGAATCTAGCGGGACCTACAATGAGCAGTTCTTC
CDR3 protein: CASSESSGTYNEQFF

clone size: few
V gene: TRBV28
J gene: TRBJ2-1
D gene: -
CDR3 DNA: TGTGCCAGCAGTTTGGGGGGGCGAAAAAATGAGCAGTTCTTC
CDR3 protein: CASSLGGRKNEQFF

clone size: -
V gene: TRBV18
J gene: TRBJ2-2
D gene: -
CDR3 DNA: TGTGCCAGCTCACCACCGGGCACCAAGAACACCGGGGAGCTGTTTTTT
CDR3 protein: CASSPPGTKNTGELFF

clone size: -
V gene: TRBV7-2
J gene: TRBJ2-5
D gene: -
CDR3 DNA: TGTGCCAGCAGCTTAGGAGCCCAAGAGACCCAGTACTTC
CDR3 protein: CASSLGAQETQYF

clone size: few
V gene: TRBV6-4
J gene: TRBJ2-1
D gene: TRBD2
CDR3 DNA: TGTGCCAGCAGTGTAACTAGCGCTGGGGAGCAGTTCTTC
CDR3 protein: CASSVTSAGEQFF

clone size: few
V gene: TRBV5-4
J gene: TRBJ1-1
D gene: TRBD1
CDR3 DNA: TGTGCCAGCAGCCTGAAGGACAGGGTAGACACTGAAGCTTTCTTT
CDR3 protein: CASSLKDRVDTEAFF

clone size: -
V gene: TRBV30
J gene: TRBJ2-5
D gene: TRBD2
CDR3 DNA: TGTGCCTGGAGTGTTCGACTAGCAGAGACCCAGTACTTC
CDR3 protein: CAWSVRLAETQYF

clone size: -
V gene: TRBV29-1
J gene: TRBJ2-7
D gene: TRBD2
CDR3 DNA: TGCAGCGTTGAAGACGGGGGGGGACTAGCGGGAGGAATCCCCCACGAGCAGTACTTC
CDR3 protein: CSVEDGGGLAGGIPHEQYF

clone size: -
V gene: TRBV28
J gene: TRBJ2-1
D gene: TRBD1
CDR3 DNA: TGTGTCGTCCTGTCGGCGACAGGGGAGTATGGAAGTTCCTACAATGAGCAGTTCTTC
CDR3 protein: CVVLSATGEYGSSYNEQFF

clone size: -
V gene: TRBV27
J gene: TRBJ1-4
D gene: TRBD1
CDR3 DNA: TGTGCCAGCACTTCCCCGGGACAGGCAAATGAAAAACTGTTTTTT
CDR3 protein: CASTSPGQANEKLFF

clone size: -
V gene: TRBV12-5
J gene: TRBJ2-5
D gene: TRBD2
CDR3 DNA: TGTGCTAGTGCCCCGGGAGGGGTATTGGAGACCCAGTACTTC
CDR3 protein: CASAPGGVLETQYF

clone size: -
V gene: TRBV4-2
J gene: TRBJ2-1
D gene: -
CDR3 DNA: TGTGCCAGCAGCCAAGGGCGGAACTCCTACAATGAGCAGTTCTTC
CDR3 protein: CASSQGRNSYNEQFF

clone size: -
V gene: TRBV28
J gene: TRBJ2-1
D gene: -
CDR3 DNA: TGTGCCAGCAGTCCCTCCTCCGGTTACGGGCAGTTCTTC
CDR3 protein: CASSPSSGYGQFF

clone size: -
V gene: TRBV14
J gene: TRBJ2-1
D gene: TRBD2
CDR3 DNA: TGTGCCAGTACGACTAGCGGGAAACTTTCTGAGCAGTTCTTC
CDR3 protein: CASTTSGKLSEQFF

clone size: few
V gene: TRBV25-1
J gene: TRBJ1-2
D gene: TRBD1
CDR3 DNA: TGTGCCAGCAGGATGGGACAGGGGGCTGACTATGGCTACACCTTC
CDR3 protein: CASRMGQGADYGYTF

clone size: -
V gene: TRBV6-6
J gene: TRBJ2-7
D gene: -
CDR3 DNA: TGTGCCAGCAGTTACCGTTTGACAGGCTACGAGCAGTACTTC
CDR3 protein: CASSYRLTGYEQYF

clone size: few
V gene: TRBV28
J gene: TRBJ2-7
D gene: TRBD2
CDR3 DNA: TGTGCCAGCAGTCTTAGCGGGAGAATGTACAACGAGCAGTACTTC
CDR3 protein: CASSLSGRMYNEQYF

clone size: few
V gene: TRBV9
J gene: TRBJ2-7
D gene: TRBD1
CDR3 DNA: TGTGCCAGCAGCCCCCGACAGGGGCTGTCCTACGAGCAGTACTTC
CDR3 protein: CASSPRQGLSYEQYF

clone size: -
V gene: TRBV6-5
J gene: TRBJ2-7
D gene: -
CDR3 DNA: TGTGCCAGCAGTTACTCGACTGGAAACTACGAGCAGTACTTC
CDR3 protein: CASSYSTGNYEQYF

clone size: few
V gene: TRBV2
J gene: TRBJ2-3
D gene: TRBD2
CDR3 DNA: TGTGCCAGCAGTTACCCGTTGACTAGCGGATTAACGTACGCAGATACGCAGTATTTT
CDR3 protein: CASSYPLTSGLTYADTQYF

clone size: -
V gene: TRBV19
J gene: TRBJ2-7
D gene: TRBD2
CDR3 DNA: TGTGCCAGTAGGGACGTGTCGGGGGGGGGCTACTACGAGCAGTACTTC
CDR3 protein: CASRDVSGGGYYEQYF

clone size: few
V gene: TRBV6-6
J gene: TRBJ1-1
D gene: -
CDR3 DNA: TGTGCCAGCAGTTACACGGGGAACACTGAAGCTTTCTTT
CDR3 protein: CASSYTGNTEAFF

clone size: few
V gene: TRBV6-5
J gene: TRBJ2-1
D gene: TRBD2
CDR3 DNA: TGTGCCAGCAGTTCCGGGACTAGCTCTTACAATGAGCAGTTCTTC
CDR3 protein: CASSSGTSSYNEQFF

clone size: -
V gene: TRBV7-2
J gene: TRBJ2-5
D gene: TRBD1
CDR3 DNA: TGTGCCAGCAGCTACCCCTTCGGACAGGTTCAAGAGACCCAGTACTTC
CDR3 protein: CASSYPFGQVQETQYF

clone size: -
V gene: TRBV6-4
J gene: TRBJ1-2
D gene: TRBD1
CDR3 DNA: TGTGCCAGCAGTGACTCGGGACAGGGTGTAGGGGGCTACACCTTC
CDR3 protein: CASSDSGQGVGGYTF

clone size: -
V gene: TRBV9
J gene: TRBJ2-3
D gene: -
CDR3 DNA: TGTGCCAGCAGCCCGCTAGCGAGGAGCACAGATACGCAGTATTTT
CDR3 protein: CASSPLARSTDTQYF

clone size: few
V gene: TRBV10-3
J gene: TRBJ2-5
D gene: TRBD2
CDR3 DNA: TGTGCCATCAGGCCTTCGGGACTAGCGGTAGAGACCCAGTACTTC
CDR3 protein: CAIRPSGLAVETQYF

clone size: -
V gene: TRBV25-1
J gene: TRBJ2-1
D gene: TRBD1
CDR3 DNA: TGTGCCAGCAAAAAGCGGGGGACAGGGGGGTACTACAATGAGCAGTTCTTC
CDR3 protein: CASKKRGTGGYYNEQFF

clone size: few
V gene: TRBV23-1
J gene: TRBJ2-7
D gene: -
CDR3 DNA: TGCGCCAGCAAAGGTGTCCGAGGGCCCTACGAGCAGTACTTC
CDR3 protein: CASKGVRGPYEQYF

clone size: -
V gene: TRBV27
J gene: TRBJ1-1
D gene: -
CDR3 DNA: TGTGCCAGCAGCCGAGCGGGCACTGAAGCTTTCTTT
CDR3 protein: CASSRAGTEAFF

clone size: -
V gene: TRBV11-2
J gene: TRBJ2-1
D gene: TRBD2
CDR3 DNA: TGTGCCAGCAGCGTACGGTGGACTAGTCCCAATGAGCAGTTCTTC
CDR3 protein: CASSVRWTSPNEQFF

clone size: -
V gene: TRBV5-1
J gene: TRBJ2-1
D gene: TRBD1
CDR3 DNA: TGCGCCAGCAGCGGGGACAGGGGTATCAATAAGCAGTTCTTC
CDR3 protein: CASSGDRGINKQFF

clone size: few
V gene: TRBV29-1
J gene: TRBJ2-7
D gene: TRBD1
CDR3 DNA: TGCAGCGCTCAAGCTTCGGACAGGGCCACCTACGAGCAGTACTTC
CDR3 protein: CSAQASDRATYEQYF

clone size: few
V gene: TRBV7-2
J gene: TRBJ2-7
D gene: TRBD2
CDR3 DNA: TGTGCCAGCAGCGCCTCTAGCGGGAGGTGGGACGAGCAGTACTTC
CDR3 protein: CASSASSGRWDEQYF

clone size: few
V gene: TRBV5-1
J gene: TRBJ2-7
D gene: TRBD1
CDR3 DNA: TGCGCCAGCAGCTTGGTGGCAGGGGGAAGGAACTACGAGCAGTACTTC
CDR3 protein: CASSLVAGGRNYEQYF

clone size: -
V gene: TRBV20-1
J gene: TRBJ1-2
D gene: -
CDR3 DNA: TGCAGTGCTGTAGCTAACTATGGCTACACCTTC
CDR3 protein: CSAVANYGYTF

clone size: -
V gene: TRBV18
J gene: TRBJ1-2
D gene: -
CDR3 DNA: TGTGCCAGCTCACGGACAGACTCTAACTATGGCTACACCTTC
CDR3 protein: CASSRTDSNYGYTF

clone size: -
V gene: TRBV6-6
J gene: TRBJ1-1
D gene: TRBD1
CDR3 DNA: TGTGCCAGCAGACAACCGGGACAGAAGAACACTGAAGCTTTCTTT
CDR3 protein: CASRQPGQKNTEAFF

clone size: few
V gene: TRBV7-3
J gene: TRBJ2-1
D gene: -
CDR3 DNA: TGTGCCAGCAGCTTTGAGGGGGTTTCTGAGCAGTTCTTC
CDR3 protein: CASSFEGVSEQFF

clone size: -
V gene: TRBV5-1
J gene: TRBJ2-1
D gene: TRBD2
CDR3 DNA: TGCGCCAGCAGCCCTGGGCGCTCTAGCGGGAGTGGTAATGAGCAGTTCTTC
CDR3 protein: CASSPGRSSGSGNEQFF

clone size: -
V gene: TRBV25-1
J gene: TRBJ2-3
D gene: -
CDR3 DNA: TGTGCCAGCAGCCCTAGCGCGAGCACAGATACGCAGTATTTT
CDR3 protein: CASSPSASTDTQYF

clone size: -
V gene: TRBV18
J gene: TRBJ2-7
D gene: TRBD1
CDR3 DNA: TGTGCCAGCTCACCACGGACAGGGGTAAGGGTCGAGCAGTACTTC
CDR3 protein: CASSPRTGVRVEQYF

clone size: few
V gene: TRBV9
J gene: TRBJ1-2
D gene: TRBD1
CDR3 DNA: TGTGCCAGCAGCGTTTCTGGACAGGCCTATGGCTACACCTTC
CDR3 protein: CASSVSGQAYGYTF